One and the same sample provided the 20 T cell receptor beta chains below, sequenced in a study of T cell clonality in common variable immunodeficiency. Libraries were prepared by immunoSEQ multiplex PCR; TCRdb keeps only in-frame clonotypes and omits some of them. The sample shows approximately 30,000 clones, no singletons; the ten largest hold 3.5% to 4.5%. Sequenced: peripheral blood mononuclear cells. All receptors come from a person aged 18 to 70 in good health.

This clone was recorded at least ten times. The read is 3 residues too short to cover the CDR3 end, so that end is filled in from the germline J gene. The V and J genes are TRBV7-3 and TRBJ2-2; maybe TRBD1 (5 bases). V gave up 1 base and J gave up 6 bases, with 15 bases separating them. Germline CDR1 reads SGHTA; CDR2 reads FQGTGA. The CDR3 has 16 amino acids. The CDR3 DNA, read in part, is TGTGCCAGCAGCTTAAAGTCGGCGATGGGGCCCGGGGAG. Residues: CASSLKSAMGPGE. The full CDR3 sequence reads CASSLKSAMGPGELFF.

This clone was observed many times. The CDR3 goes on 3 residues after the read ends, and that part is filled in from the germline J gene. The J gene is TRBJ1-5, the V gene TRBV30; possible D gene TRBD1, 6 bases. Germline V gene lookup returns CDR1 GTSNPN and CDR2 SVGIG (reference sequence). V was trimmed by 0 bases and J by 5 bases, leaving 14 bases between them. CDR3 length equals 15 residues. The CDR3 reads CAWSVKVRGHQPQHF. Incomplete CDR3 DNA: TGTGCCTGGAGTGTAAAGGTCAGGGGACATCAGCCC.

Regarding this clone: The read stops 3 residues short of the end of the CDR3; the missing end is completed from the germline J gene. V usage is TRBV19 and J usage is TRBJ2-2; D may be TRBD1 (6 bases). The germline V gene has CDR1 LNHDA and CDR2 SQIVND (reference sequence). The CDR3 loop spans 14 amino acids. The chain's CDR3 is CASSIVVQGEKLFF. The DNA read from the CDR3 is TGTGCCAGTAGTATAGTGGTACAGGGTGAAAAG.

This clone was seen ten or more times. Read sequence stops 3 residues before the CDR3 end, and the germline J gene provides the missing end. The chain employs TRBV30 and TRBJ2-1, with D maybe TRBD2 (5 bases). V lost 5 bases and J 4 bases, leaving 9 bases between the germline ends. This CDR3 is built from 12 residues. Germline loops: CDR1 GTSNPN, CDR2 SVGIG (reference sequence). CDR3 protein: CAWVRGYNEQFF. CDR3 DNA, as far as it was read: TGTGCCTGGGTCCGGGGTTACAATGAG.

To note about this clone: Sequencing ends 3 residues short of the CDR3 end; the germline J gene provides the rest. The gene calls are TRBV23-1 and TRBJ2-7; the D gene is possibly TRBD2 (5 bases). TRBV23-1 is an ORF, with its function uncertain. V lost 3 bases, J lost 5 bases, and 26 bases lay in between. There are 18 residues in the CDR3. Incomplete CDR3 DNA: TGCGCCAGCAGTCACATATGGGTCCAGGAAAAACTAGTCGACGAG. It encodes CASSHIWVQEKLVDE. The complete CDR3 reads CASSHIWVQEKLVDEQYF.

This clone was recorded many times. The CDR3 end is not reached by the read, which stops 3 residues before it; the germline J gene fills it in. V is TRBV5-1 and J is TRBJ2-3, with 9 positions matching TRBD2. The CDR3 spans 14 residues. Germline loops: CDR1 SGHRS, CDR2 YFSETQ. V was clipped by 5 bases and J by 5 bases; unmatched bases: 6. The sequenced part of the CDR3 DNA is TGCGCCAGCAGTAGCGGGAGTTCTGGAGATACG. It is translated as CASSSGSSGDT. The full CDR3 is CASSSGSSGDTQYF.

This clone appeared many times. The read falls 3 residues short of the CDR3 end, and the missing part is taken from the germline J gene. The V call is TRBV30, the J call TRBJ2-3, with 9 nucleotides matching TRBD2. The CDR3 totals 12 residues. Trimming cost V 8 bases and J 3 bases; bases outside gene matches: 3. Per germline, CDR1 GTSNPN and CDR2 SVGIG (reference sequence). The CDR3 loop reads CAASGITDTQYF. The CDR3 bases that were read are TGTGCCGCTAGCGGGATTACAGATACG.

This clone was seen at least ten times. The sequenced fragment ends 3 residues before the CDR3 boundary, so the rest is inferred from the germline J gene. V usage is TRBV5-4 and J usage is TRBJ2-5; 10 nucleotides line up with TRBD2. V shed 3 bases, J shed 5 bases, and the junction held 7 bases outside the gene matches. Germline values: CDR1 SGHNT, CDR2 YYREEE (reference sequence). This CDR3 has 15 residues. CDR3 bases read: TGTGCCAGCAGCTCGGGGCTAGCGGGAGATGAGACC. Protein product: CASSSGLAGDET. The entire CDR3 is CASSSGLAGDETQYF.

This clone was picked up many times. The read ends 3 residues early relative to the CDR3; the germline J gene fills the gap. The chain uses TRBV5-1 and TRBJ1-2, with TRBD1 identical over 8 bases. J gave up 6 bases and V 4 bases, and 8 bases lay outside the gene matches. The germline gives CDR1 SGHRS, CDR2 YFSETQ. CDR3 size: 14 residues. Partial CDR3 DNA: TGCGCCAGCAGCGACCAGGGGGCGGTTGATGGC. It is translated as CASSDQGAVDG. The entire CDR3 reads CASSDQGAVDGYTF.

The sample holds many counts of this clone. CDR3 DNA, as far as it was read: TGTGCCAGTAGCCCCTGGACTAGCGGGCCCCCCTACGAG. Protein: CASSPWTSGPPYE. The whole CDR3 sequence reads CASSPWTSGPPYEQYF. The chain combines TRBV19 with TRBJ2-7; TRBD2 aligns across 11 bases. The missing CDR3 end, 3 residues past where the read stops, is filled in from the germline J gene. The CDR3 runs to 16 residues. J was trimmed by 2 bases and V by 6 bases; bases with no gene match: 9. Germline lookup yields CDR1 LNHDA and CDR2 SQIVND (reference sequence).

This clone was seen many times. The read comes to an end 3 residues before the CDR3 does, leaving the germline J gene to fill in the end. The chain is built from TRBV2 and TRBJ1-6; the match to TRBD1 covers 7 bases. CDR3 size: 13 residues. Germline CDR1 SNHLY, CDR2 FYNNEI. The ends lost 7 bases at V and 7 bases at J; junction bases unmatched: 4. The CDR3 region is CASIRDRNSPLHF. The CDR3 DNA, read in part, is TGTGCCAGCATAAGGGACAGAAATTCACCC.

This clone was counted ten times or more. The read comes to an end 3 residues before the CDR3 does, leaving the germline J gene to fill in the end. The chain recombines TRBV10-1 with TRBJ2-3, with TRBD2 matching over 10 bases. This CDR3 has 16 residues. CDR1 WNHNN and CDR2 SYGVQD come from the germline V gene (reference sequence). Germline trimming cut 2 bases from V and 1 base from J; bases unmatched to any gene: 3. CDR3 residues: CASSELAGARTDTQYF. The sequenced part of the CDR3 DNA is TGCGCCAGCAGTGAGCTAGCGGGAGCTCGCACAGATACG.

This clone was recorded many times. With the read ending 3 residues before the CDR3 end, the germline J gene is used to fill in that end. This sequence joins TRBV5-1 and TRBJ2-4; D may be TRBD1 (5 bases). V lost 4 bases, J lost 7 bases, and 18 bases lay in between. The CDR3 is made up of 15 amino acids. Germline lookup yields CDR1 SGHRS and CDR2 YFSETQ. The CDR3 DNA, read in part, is TGCGCCAGCAGCCCAGACCAGGGCCCGGCCAACATT. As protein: CASSPDQGPANI. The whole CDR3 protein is CASSPDQGPANIQYF.

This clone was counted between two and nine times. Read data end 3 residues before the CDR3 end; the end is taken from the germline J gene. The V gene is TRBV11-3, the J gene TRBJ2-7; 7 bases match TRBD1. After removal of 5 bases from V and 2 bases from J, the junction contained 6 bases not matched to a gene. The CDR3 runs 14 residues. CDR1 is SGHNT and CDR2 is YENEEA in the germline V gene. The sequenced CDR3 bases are TGTGCCAGCAGCGGCAGGGGGACAGCCTACGAG. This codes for CASSGRGTAYE. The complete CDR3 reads CASSGRGTAYEQYF. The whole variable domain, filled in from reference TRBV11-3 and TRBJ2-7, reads EAGVVQSPRYKIIEKKQPVAFWCNPISGHNTLYWYLQNLGQGPELLIRYENEEAVDDSQLPKDRFSAERLKGVDSTLKIQPAELGDSAVYLCASSGRGTAYEQYFGPGTRLTVT.

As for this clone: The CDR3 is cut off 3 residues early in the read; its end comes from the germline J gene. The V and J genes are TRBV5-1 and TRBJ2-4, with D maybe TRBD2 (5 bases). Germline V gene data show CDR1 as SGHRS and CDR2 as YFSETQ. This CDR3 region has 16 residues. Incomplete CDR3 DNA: TGCGCCAGCAGCCGGTCGGAGCGGCCGATTCAAGAGACT. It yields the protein CASSRSERPIQET. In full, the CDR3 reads CASSRSERPIQETQYF.

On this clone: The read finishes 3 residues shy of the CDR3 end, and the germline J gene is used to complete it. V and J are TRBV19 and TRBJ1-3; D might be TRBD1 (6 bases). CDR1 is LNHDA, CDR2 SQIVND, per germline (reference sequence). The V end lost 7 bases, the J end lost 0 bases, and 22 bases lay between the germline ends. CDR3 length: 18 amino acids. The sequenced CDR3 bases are TGTGCCAGTATTAGGGGGAAGGGGGACCGTCTCTCTGGAAACACC. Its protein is CASIRGKGDRLSGNT. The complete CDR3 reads CASIRGKGDRLSGNTIYF. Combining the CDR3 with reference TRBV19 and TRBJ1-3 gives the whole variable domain DGGITQSPKYLFRKEGQNVTLSCEQNLNHDAMYWYRQDPGQGLRLIYYSQIVNDFQKGDIAEGYSVSREKKESFPLTVTSAQKNPTAFYLCASIRGKGDRLSGNTIYFGEGSWLTVV.

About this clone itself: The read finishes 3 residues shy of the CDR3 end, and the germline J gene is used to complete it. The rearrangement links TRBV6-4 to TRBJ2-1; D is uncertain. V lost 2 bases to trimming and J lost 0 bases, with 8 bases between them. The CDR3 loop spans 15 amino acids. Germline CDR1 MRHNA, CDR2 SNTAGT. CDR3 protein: CASSDLPSSYNEQFF. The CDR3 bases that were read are TGTGCCAGCAGTGACCTACCGAGCTCCTACAATGAG.

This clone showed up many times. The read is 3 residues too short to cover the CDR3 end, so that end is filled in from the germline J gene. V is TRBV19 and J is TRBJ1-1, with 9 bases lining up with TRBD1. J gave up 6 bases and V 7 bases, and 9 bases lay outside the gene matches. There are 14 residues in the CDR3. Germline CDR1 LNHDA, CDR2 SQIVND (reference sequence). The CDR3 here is CASTDSYRGPEAFF. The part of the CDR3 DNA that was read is TGTGCCAGTACCGACTCCTACAGGGGGCCTGAA.

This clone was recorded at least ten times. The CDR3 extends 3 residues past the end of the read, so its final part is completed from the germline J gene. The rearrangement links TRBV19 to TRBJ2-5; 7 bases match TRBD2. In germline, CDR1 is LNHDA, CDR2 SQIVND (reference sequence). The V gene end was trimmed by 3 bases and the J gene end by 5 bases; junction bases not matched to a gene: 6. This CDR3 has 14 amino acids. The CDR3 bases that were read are TGTGCCAGTAGTATGAGCGCGGGAGTGGAGACC. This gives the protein CASSMSAGVET. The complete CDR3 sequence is CASSMSAGVETQYF.

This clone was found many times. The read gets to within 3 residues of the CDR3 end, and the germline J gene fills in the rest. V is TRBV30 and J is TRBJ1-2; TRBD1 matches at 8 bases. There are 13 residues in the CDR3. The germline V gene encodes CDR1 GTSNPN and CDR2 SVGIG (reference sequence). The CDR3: CAWSGPGGGGYTF. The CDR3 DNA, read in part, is TGTGCCTGGAGTGGACCAGGGGGCGGGGGC.